These 23 T cell receptor beta chains were sequenced from one sample in a study of shared clonotypes between healthy human individuals. Sequencing was performed with immunoSEQ multiplex PCR; in TCRdb, only in-frame clones are kept and a portion is missing. The table has a few million clones, approximately 93% seen once. Sequencing used naive CD4+ T cells from PBMCs. Sample subset: CD45RA+ positively selected. Every receptor here comes from a man between 18 and 35 years old in good health. Some clones in this sample may be carry-over from other donors' samples.

The V call is TRBV7-9, the J call TRBJ1-2; D gene ambiguous. V shed 5 bases and J shed 5 bases, with 15 bases lying between them. The germline CDR1 and CDR2 sequences are SEHNR and FQNEAQ (reference sequence). The CDR3 covers 14 residues. The CDR3 sequence: CASSHGESPYGYTF. Here the CDR3 DNA reads TGTGCCAGCAGCCACGGGGAGAGTCCATATGGCTACACCTTC.

CDR3 sequence: CASSPLPDSNTEAFF. DNA of the CDR3: TGTGCCAGCTCACCACTTCCCGACTCGAACACTGAAGCTTTCTTT. V usage is TRBV18 and J usage is TRBJ1-1; D unclear. Trimming took 1 base from V and 1 from J, leaving 10 bases between them. This CDR3 comprises 15 residues. Germline loops: CDR1 KGHSH, CDR2 LQKENI.

The chain employs TRBV7-9 and TRBJ2-5; D call uncertain. The assigned J gene may be wrong: the sequence end matches TRBJ2-7 better. Germline V gene data show CDR1 as SEHNR and CDR2 as FQNEAQ (reference sequence). The CDR3 is 16 amino acids. CDR3 in amino acids: CASSLAAPAMAREQYF. The DNA of the CDR3 is TGTGCCAGCAGCTTAGCGGCCCCCGCCATGGCTCGCGAGCAGTACTTC.

This clone was counted a single time. DNA for the CDR3: TGCGCCAGCAGTGACCAGGGGCGTCTCACCGGGGAGCTGTTTTTT. Amino acids: CASSDQGRLTGELFF. The chain couples TRBV10-1 to TRBJ2-2, with a weak D call TRBD1 (6 bases). Germline V gene sequence: CDR1 WNHNN, CDR2 SYGVQD (reference sequence). The germline V and J ends were trimmed by 3 bases and 4 bases, with 12 bases remaining between them. This CDR3 comprises 15 residues.

The chain couples TRBV7-2 to TRBJ2-4; the D call may be TRBD1 or TRBD2 (6 bases each). Trimming removed 5 bases from V and 10 bases from J, with 18 bases in between. Germline V gene sequence: CDR1 SGHTA, CDR2 FQGNSA. CDR3 length equals 14 residues. CDR3 nucleotides: TGTGCCAGCAGCCCCCGTTCAGGGGACTCGATTCAGTACTTC. This gives the protein CASSPRSGDSIQYF.

This chain links TRBV5-4 with TRBJ1-3; D is unresolved. This CDR3 comprises 15 residues. Trimming removed 0 bases from V and 0 bases from J, with 7 bases in between. CDR1 and CDR2 (germline): SGHNT, YYREEE (reference sequence). Here the CDR3 DNA reads TGTGCCAGCAGCTTGGACGGAAGCTCTGGAAACACCATATATTTT. It is translated as CASSLDGSSGNTIYF.

This chain connects TRBV29-1 to TRBJ2-5; TRBD2 might be the D (5 bases). The germline V gene encodes CDR1 SQVTM and CDR2 ANQGSEA. This CDR3 has 14 amino acids. V was clipped by 6 bases and J by 4 bases, with 18 bases between them. The CDR3 coding sequence is TGCAGCGTGATTGGTCGTCTTGGAGGAGAGACCCAGTACTTC. This codes for CSVIGRLGGETQYF.

The rearrangement links TRBV11-3 to TRBJ2-2; D not certain. The CDR3 spans 12 residues. Trimming took off 5 bases at V and 6 bases at J, with 7 bases between the two ends. Per the germline V gene, CDR1 is SGHNT and CDR2 is YENEEA. CDR3 protein: CASSRVSGELFF. In DNA, the CDR3 is TGTGCCAGCAGCAGAGTCTCCGGGGAGCTGTTTTTT. The full variable domain, with the rest looked up from reference TRBV11-3 and TRBJ2-2, is EAGVVQSPRYKIIEKKQPVAFWCNPISGHNTLYWYLQNLGQGPELLIRYENEEAVDDSQLPKDRFSAERLKGVDSTLKIQPAELGDSAVYLCASSRVSGELFFGEGSRLTVL.

A remark on this clone: This sample includes further DNA sequences coding for the same CDR3. V is TRBV28 and J is TRBJ1-2; TRBD1 might be the D (6 bases). The CDR3 loop spans 13 amino acids. Germline V gene data show CDR1 as MDHEN and CDR2 as SYDVKM. Trimming removed 2 bases at V and 5 bases at J, with 9 bases between. The CDR3 spells CASSLRQGYGYTF. CDR3 sequence (DNA): TGTGCCAGCAGTTTAAGGCAGGGGTATGGCTACACCTTC.

The gene calls are TRBV5-6 and TRBJ1-1, with D possibly being TRBD1 (5 bases). Between the trimmed V and J ends, which lost 2 bases and 3 bases, there was a span of 20 bases. This CDR3 region has 17 residues. Germline V gene data show CDR1 as SGHDT and CDR2 as YYEEEE. The DNA of the CDR3 is TGTGCCAGCAGCTTCTATAGGGTCTCAAGGGGACACACTGAAGCTTTCTTT. Translated: CASSFYRVSRGHTEAFF.

The V gene is TRBV4-3, the J gene TRBJ1-2; D not resolved. V lost 1 base and J lost 4, with 7 bases in between. The CDR3 covers 13 residues. The V gene's germline CDR1 is LGHNA and CDR2 YSLEER. The CDR3 DNA reads as TGCGCCAGCAGCCAAGCGGCAAGCTATGGCTACACCTTC. This translates into CASSQAASYGYTF.

The chain combines TRBV28 with TRBJ2-7; 8 positions agree with TRBD1. Germline CDR1 is MDHEN and CDR2 is SYDVKM. CDR3 length equals 16 residues. Trimming took 8 bases from V and 0 from J; bases not matched to a gene: 12. The DNA of the CDR3 is TGTGCCAGCCCTCCCAGGGGGCGGTCCCGCTCCTACGAGCAGTACTTC. It translates to CASPPRGRSRSYEQYF.

The chain couples TRBV7-8 to TRBJ2-7; 8 bases map to TRBD2. After removal of 4 bases from V and 6 bases from J, the junction contained 11 bases not matched to a gene. Germline CDR1 reads SGHVS; CDR2 reads FQNEAQ. This CDR3 contains 15 residues. CDR3 in amino acids: CASSSQRERSLEQYF. Written as DNA, the CDR3 is TGTGCCAGCAGCTCACAGCGGGAGCGTTCCCTCGAGCAGTACTTC.

The genes are TRBV19 and TRBJ2-7, with D maybe TRBD1 (7 bases). The CDR3 has 14 residues. Germline assignment: CDR1 LNHDA and CDR2 SQIVND (reference sequence). The germline V and J ends were trimmed by 5 bases and 0 bases, with 11 bases remaining between them. CDR3 region: CASSHQGGSYEQYF. CDR3 DNA sequence: TGTGCCAGTAGTCATCAGGGGGGCTCCTACGAGCAGTACTTC.

V and J are TRBV30 and TRBJ2-2; 7 nucleotides match TRBD1. This CDR3 is built from 15 residues. The V and J ends lost 4 bases and 3 bases, in that order; junction bases with no gene match: 8. Germline assignment: CDR1 GTSNPN and CDR2 SVGIG (reference sequence). Written as DNA, the CDR3 is TGTGCCTGGAACACCGGGACAGCGGACACCGGGGAGCTGTTTTTT. The encoded protein is CAWNTGTADTGELFF. The entire variable domain, with the rest obtained from reference TRBV30 and TRBJ2-2, is as follows: SQTIHQWPATLVQPVGSPLSLECTVEGTSNPNLYWYRQAAGRGLQLLFYSVGIGQISSEVPQNLSASRPQDRQFILSSKKLLLSDSGFYLCAWNTGTADTGELFFGEGSRLTVL.

Concerning this clone: A junction boundary mismatches the germline segment, possibly from a read error. This chain joins TRBV5-8 and TRBJ2-1; TRBD2 is a possible D gene (5 bases). This CDR3 has 17 amino acids. Germline loops: CDR1 SGHTS, CDR2 YDEGEE. CDR3 sequence: CASSFRGMVNPYNEQFF. CDR3 coding DNA: TGTGCAAGCAGCTTTAGAGGGATGGTTAACCCCTACAATGAGCAGTTCTTC.

V usage is TRBV10-1 and J usage is TRBJ2-1; D is unclear. Germline values: CDR1 WNHNN, CDR2 SYGVQD (reference sequence). There are 14 residues in the CDR3. V dropped 2 bases and J dropped 6 bases, with 11 bases sitting between them. CDR3 coding DNA: TGCGCCAGCAGTGAGGCAGGAGTGATCAATGAGCAGTTCTTC. Its translation: CASSEAGVINEQFF.

For the CDR3, the DNA is TGTGCCAGCAGCAACAAATTGGGTCTAGCGGGAGTTGAGCAGTTCTTC. It encodes CASSNKLGLAGVEQFF. The chain uses TRBV7-9 and TRBJ2-1; TRBD2 matches 10 bases. The CDR3 consists of 16 residues. The junction had 13 bases not matched to a gene; V was cut back by 5 bases and J by 9 bases. Germline CDR1 and CDR2: SEHNR and FQNEAQ (reference sequence).

This chain connects TRBV7-9 to TRBJ2-7, with D possibly being TRBD1 (7 bases). Germline V gene sequence: CDR1 SEHNR, CDR2 FQNEAQ (reference sequence). The CDR3 has 14 amino acids. V gave up 5 bases and J gave up 7 bases, with 18 bases separating them. The CDR3, as DNA: TGTGCCAGCAGCCATGCGGGGACAGCCTGGGAGCAGTACTTC. As protein: CASSHAGTAWEQYF. Full variable domain (remainder filled in from reference TRBV7-9 and TRBJ2-7): DTGVSQNPRHKITKRGQNVTFRCDPISEHNRLYWYRQTLGQGPEFLTYFQNEAQLEKSRLLSDRFSAERPKGSFSTLEIQRTEQGDSAMYLCASSHAGTAWEQYFGPGTRLTVT.

V usage is TRBV5-4 and J usage is TRBJ2-3, with D perhaps TRBD1 (6 bases). The CDR3 is 16 amino acids. V lost 3 bases and J 1 base, leaving 15 bases between the germline ends. From germline, CDR1 is SGHNT and CDR2 YYREEE (reference sequence). The CDR3: CASSSGAKLRTDTQYF. The CDR3, as DNA: TGTGCCAGCAGCTCAGGGGCGAAATTACGCACAGATACGCAGTATTTT.

The chain uses TRBV30 and TRBJ2-3, with 7 bases that match TRBD2. With V trimmed by 1 base and J by 8 bases, 9 bases remained unmatched. The CDR3 totals 14 residues. Germline V lookup: CDR1 GTSNPN, CDR2 SVGIG (reference sequence). The chain's CDR3 is CAWSGAGPGATQYF. DNA for the CDR3: TGTGCCTGGAGTGGAGCGGGGCCCGGGGCTACGCAGTATTTT.

As DNA, the CDR3 is TGTGCCAGCAGCTTAGCGGGCCTAACCTACGAGCAGTACTTC. It codes for CASSLAGLTYEQYF. The chain has TRBV11-1 and TRBJ2-7; unclear D gene. This CDR3 spans 14 amino acids. The V end was cut by 0 bases, the J end by 2 bases, with 8 bases between. CDR1 is SGHAT and CDR2 is FQDESV in the germline V gene (reference sequence).

This clone was seen only a few times. V gene TRBV7-9 combines with J gene TRBJ1-2; D gene uncertain. The V end was cut by 0 bases, the J end by 8 bases, with 10 bases between. CDR1 is SEHNR and CDR2 is FQNEAQ in the germline V gene (reference sequence). This CDR3 is 13 amino acids long. The CDR3 DNA sequence: TGTGCCAGCAGCTTAGCGCTGAGGGCGGGCTACACCTTC. Its protein is CASSLALRAGYTF.